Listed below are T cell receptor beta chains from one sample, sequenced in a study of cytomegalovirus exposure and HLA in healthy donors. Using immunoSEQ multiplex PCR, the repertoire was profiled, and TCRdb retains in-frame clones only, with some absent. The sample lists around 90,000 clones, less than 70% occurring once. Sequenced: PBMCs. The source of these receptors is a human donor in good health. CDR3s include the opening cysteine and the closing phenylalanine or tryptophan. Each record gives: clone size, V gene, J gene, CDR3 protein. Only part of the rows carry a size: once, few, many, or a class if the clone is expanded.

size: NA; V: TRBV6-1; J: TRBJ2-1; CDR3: CASSGPSTSGGYNEQFF
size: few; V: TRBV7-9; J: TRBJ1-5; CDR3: CASSSQGPYQPQHF
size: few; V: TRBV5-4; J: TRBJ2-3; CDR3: CASSSGTISTDTQYF
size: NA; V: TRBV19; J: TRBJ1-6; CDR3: CASSPGTGAYNSPLHF
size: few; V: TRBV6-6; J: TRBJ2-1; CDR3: CASSYITGIEDEQFF
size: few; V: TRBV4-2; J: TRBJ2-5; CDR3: CASSPGLAGVSQETQYF
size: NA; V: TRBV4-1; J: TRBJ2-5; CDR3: CASSLRDSSQETQYF
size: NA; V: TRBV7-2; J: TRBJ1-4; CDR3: CASSSARDGNEKLFF
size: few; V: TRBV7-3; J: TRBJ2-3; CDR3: CASSLTASGGIYTQYF
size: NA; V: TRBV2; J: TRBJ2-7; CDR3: CASSERTGGGEQYF
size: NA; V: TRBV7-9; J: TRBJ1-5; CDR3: CASSFGENSNQPQHF
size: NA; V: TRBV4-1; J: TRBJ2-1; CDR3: CASSQGRPNEQFF
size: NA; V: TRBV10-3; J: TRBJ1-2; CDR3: CAISDHSTGYGYTF
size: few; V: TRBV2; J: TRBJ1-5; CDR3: CASRAGLSNQPQHF
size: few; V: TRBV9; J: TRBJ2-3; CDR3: CASSARLAVDTQYF
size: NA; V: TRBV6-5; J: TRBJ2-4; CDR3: CASTWGGIQYF
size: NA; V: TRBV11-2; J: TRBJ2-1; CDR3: CASSLAGGPNEQFF
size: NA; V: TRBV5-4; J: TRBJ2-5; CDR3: CASSLSWLETQYF
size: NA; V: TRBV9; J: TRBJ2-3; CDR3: CASSVLSGADTQYF
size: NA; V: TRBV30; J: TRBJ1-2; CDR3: CAWSRGRQGYGYTF
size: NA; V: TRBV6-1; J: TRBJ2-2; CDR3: CASSEGQGSGELFF
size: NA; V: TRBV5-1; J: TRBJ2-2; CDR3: CASSFHRDRTGELFF
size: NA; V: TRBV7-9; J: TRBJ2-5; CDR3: CASSWGLAGVSETQYF
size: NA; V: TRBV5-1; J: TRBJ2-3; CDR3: CASSRQGRGDTQYF
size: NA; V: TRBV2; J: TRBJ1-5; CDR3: CASSGAGGGQPQHF
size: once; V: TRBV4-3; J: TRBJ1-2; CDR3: CASSQDNAGKYGYTF
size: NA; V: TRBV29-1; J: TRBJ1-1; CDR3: CSVEDHGVEAFF
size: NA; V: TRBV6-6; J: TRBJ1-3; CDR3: CASSYNQRFNTIYF
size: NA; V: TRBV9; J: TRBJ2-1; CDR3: CASSVTAGDNEQFF
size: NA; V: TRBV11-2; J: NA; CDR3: CASRDGVEQYF
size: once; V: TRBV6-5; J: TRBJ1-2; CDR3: CASSYSGQGIYGYTF
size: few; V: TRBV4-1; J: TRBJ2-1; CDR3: CASSQVAGGAYEQFF
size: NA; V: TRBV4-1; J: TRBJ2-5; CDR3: CASSRLGNQETQYF
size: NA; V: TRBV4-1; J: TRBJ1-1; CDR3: CAGMGGWGAFF
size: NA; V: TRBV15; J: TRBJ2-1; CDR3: CATSRDRLAVSYNEQFF
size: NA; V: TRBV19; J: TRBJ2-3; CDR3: CASSIGLAGAGTDTQYF
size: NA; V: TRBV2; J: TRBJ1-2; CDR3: CASSEEGANGYTF
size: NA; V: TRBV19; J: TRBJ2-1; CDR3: CASSIALNRAYNEQFF
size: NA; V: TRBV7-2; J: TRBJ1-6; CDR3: CASSLDGSSYNSPLHF
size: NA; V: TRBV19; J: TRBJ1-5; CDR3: CASSIDAVLSVPNQPQHF
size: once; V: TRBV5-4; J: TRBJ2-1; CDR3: CASSPRAGYNEQFF
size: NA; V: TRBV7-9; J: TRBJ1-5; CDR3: CASSLGGDSNQPQHF
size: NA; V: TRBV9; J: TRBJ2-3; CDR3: CASSVELETDTQYF
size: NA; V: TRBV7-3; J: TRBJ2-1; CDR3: CASSLGRSEQFF
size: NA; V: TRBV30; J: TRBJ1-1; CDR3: CAGQGRVAEAFF
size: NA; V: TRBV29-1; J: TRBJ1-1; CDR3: CSVEDRGQGAFF
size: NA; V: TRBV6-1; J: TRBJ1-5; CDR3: CASSVNGHPDSNQPQHF
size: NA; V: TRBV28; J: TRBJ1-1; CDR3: CASSLGLAGHTEAFF
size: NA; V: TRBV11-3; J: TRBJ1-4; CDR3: CASSLDGRNEKLFF
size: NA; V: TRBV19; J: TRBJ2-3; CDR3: CASSMRAADTQYF
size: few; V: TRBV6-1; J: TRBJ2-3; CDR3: CASREDRGTDTQYF
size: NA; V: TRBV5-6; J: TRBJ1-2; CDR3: CASRHDSYGYTF
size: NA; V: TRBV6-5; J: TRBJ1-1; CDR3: CASSAPRTGRTEAFF
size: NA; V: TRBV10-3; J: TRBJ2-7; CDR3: CAISFGGTYEQYF
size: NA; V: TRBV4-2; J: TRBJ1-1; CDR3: CASSRHGGDRELTEAFF